This record looks at one T cell receptor beta chain sequence and its context. Its specificity is not known. The V gene end was trimmed by 3 bases and the J gene end by 6 bases; junction bases not matched to a gene: 13. Germline V lookup: CDR1 SNHLY, CDR2 FYNNEI. The CDR3 is made up of 18 amino acids. These data originate in a study of siplizumab effects on memory and regulatory T cells. Sequencing used immunoSEQ multiplex PCR; TCRdb keeps in-frame clones, though not all of them. The sample contains roughly 100,000 clones, over 85% of which appear only once. Study-wide results and caveats: Whether the proliferating Tregs (from siplizumab cultures) were suppressive was not confirmed. Siplizumab gave mappable alloreactive CD4+ clones an average Treg-derived fraction of approximately 64%, against roughly 27% in controls. Proliferating CD4+ or CD8+ clones, roughly 75-95% of them, lacked an assignable naive or memory phenotype. Unstimulated subsets contained matches for only a minor fraction of alloreactive clones.

The sequence came from a human donor in good health. Input material: CD8+ T cells sorted from blood. This chain joins TRBV2 and TRBJ1-5; 11 nucleotides agree with TRBD1. Written as DNA, the CDR3 is TGTGCCAGCAGTGATGAGGGACAGGGGGTTAATTTCGGTCAGCCCCAGCATTTT. This encodes CASSDEGQGVNFGQPQHF.